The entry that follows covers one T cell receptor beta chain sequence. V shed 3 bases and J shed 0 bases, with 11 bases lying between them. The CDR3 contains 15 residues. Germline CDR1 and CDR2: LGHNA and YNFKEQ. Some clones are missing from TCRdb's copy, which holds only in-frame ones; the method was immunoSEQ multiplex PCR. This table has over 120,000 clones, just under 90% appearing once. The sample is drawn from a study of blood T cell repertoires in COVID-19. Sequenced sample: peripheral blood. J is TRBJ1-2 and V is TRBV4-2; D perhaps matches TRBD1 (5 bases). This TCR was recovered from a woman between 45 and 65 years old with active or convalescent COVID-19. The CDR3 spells CASSQTESANYGYTF. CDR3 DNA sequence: TGTGCCAGCAGCCAGACAGAATCAGCTAACTATGGCTACACCTTC.